This TCR beta chain was documented in a study of human T cells and chemical hapten exposure. As for the study in general: Once 0.01% DPC had been applied to the upper back by patch test, readings were taken at 6 days.

The germline gives CDR1 SNHLY, CDR2 FYNNEI. There are 15 residues in the CDR3. V was cut by 3 bases and J by 1 base, with 11 bases left in between. In the library, unique molecular identifiers were attached to individual cDNA molecules. TCRdb used MiXCR to reprocess the RACE reads, holding one entry per CDR3 protein. The table records 120,000 or so distinct CDR3 sequences, 11% of them present only once. Time point: patch test 3, about 24 weeks after DPC sensitization. Treatment: therapeutic diphenylcyclopropenone sensitization with weekly scalp DPC. Blood draws came before every patch-test application.

The sequencing here drew on whole blood, taken in connection with sensitization to the hapten diphenylcyclopropenone (DPC). This TCR came from a woman aged 50 to 60 with alopecia areata. Some clones in this sample may be carry-over from other donors' samples. The chain has TRBV2 and TRBJ2-3; D may match TRBD1 or TRBD2 (5 bases each). In nucleotides, the CDR3 is TGTGCCAGCAGTGAGGAGTGGGGACGCACAGATACGCAGTATTTT. Protein sequence: CASSEEWGRTDTQYF.